Listed below are T cell receptor beta chains from one sample, sequenced in a study of T cell changes during pregnancy in multiple sclerosis. Measured with immunoSEQ multiplex PCR; TCRdb has only the in-frame clones, and not every one. The repertoire includes some 37,000 clones, around 90% of them detected once, and more than 0.3% sits in the top ten. The sequencing here drew on CD4+ T cells from peripheral blood mononuclear cells, taken after pregnancy. Receptors originate from a female donor in good health, enrolled as a control in a pregnancy study. CDR3s include the opening cysteine and the closing phenylalanine or tryptophan. D genes are given only for firm matches. Rows may omit the clone size; those that give it use once, few, many or a size class.

j_call | v_call | d_call | clone_size | cdr3_aa | cdr3_nt
TRBJ1-1 | TRBV5-8 | TRBD1 | - | CASSSGGDTEAFF | TGTGCCAGCAGCTCAGGGGGAGACACTGAAGCTTTCTTT
TRBJ2-2 | TRBV30 | - | - | CAWSVSQGNTGELFF | TGTGCCTGGAGTGTCAGTCAGGGAAACACCGGGGAGCTGTTTTTT
TRBJ2-2 | TRBV4-1 | TRBD1 | - | CASSQALPGQGNTGELFF | TGCGCCAGCAGCCAAGCCCTTCCTGGACAGGGAAACACCGGGGAGCTGTTTTTT
TRBJ2-5 | TRBV11-2 | - | - | CASSGLGGKETQYF | TGTGCCAGCAGCGGCCTGGGGGGAAAAGAGACCCAGTACTTC
TRBJ2-7 | TRBV5-1 | TRBD2 | - | CASRTGVASGSQREQYF | TGCGCCAGCCGCACCGGAGTCGCTAGCGGGAGTCAGCGGGAGCAGTACTTC
TRBJ1-2 | TRBV6-1 | - | - | CASRFTGYGYTF | TGTGCCAGCAGATTTACAGGATATGGCTACACCTTC
TRBJ2-3 | TRBV5-1 | - | - | CASSVRGSGTDTQYF | TGCGCCAGCAGCGTCAGGGGTTCAGGCACAGATACGCAGTATTTT
TRBJ1-2 | TRBV30 | TRBD1 | - | CAWSVQGPTLCTF | TGTGCCTGGAGTGTACAGGGGCCGACTTTGTGCACCTTC
TRBJ2-3 | TRBV19 | - | - | CASSIAPSVADTQYF | TGTGCCAGTAGTATTGCCCCTAGCGTGGCAGATACGCAGTATTTT
TRBJ2-7 | TRBV10-3 | - | - | CAISEFAGAYYEQYF | TGTGCCATCAGTGAGTTTGCGGGCGCCTACTACGAGCAGTACTTC
TRBJ2-1 | TRBV11-3 | TRBD1 | - | CASSLAIGRGHNNEQFF | TGTGCCAGCAGCTTAGCAATCGGCAGGGGGCACAACAATGAGCAGTTCTTC
TRBJ2-5 | TRBV28 | - | - | CASSLGRARQETQYF | TGTGCCAGCAGTTTAGGGCGGGCCAGGCAAGAGACCCAGTACTTC
TRBJ2-3 | TRBV4-3 | TRBD2 | - | CASSQDSPLAGVGTDTQYF | TGCGCCAGCAGCCAAGATAGCCCACTAGCGGGGGTCGGCACAGATACGCAGTATTTT
TRBJ2-7 | TRBV11-3 | TRBD1 | - | CASSLGQGAISYEQYF | TGTGCCAGCAGCTTAGGACAGGGGGCCATATCCTACGAGCAGTACTTC
TRBJ1-3 | TRBV10-2 | TRBD1 | - | CATSGTAGNTIYF | TGCGCCACCTCCGGGACAGCCGGAAACACCATATATTTT
TRBJ1-3 | TRBV7-9 | - | - | CAARTTGNTIYF | TGTGCCGCCAGAACAACTGGAAACACCATATATTTT
TRBJ2-7 | TRBV23-1 | - | - | CASSQSEQEPYEQYF | TGCGCCAGCAGTCAATCAGAACAGGAGCCCTACGAGCAGTACTTC
TRBJ1-1 | TRBV30 | - | - | CAWMKESNMNTEAFF | TGTGCCTGGATGAAGGAGAGCAACATGAACACTGAAGCTTTCTTT
TRBJ1-6 | TRBV27 | - | - | CAVGSSYNSPLHF | TGTGCAGTGGGGAGCTCCTATAATTCACCCCTCCACTTT
TRBJ1-1 | TRBV6-5 | - | - | CASSFAGEMNTEAFF | TGTGCCAGCAGTTTCGCAGGGGAGATGAACACTGAAGCTTTCTTT
TRBJ2-1 | TRBV12-5 | - | - | CASGSLRGARWNEQFF | TGTGCTAGTGGTTCGCTCAGGGGGGCGAGGTGGAATGAGCAGTTCTTC
TRBJ2-3 | TRBV4-1 | TRBD1 | - | CASSLGTGRADTQYF | TGCGCCAGCAGCCTAGGGACAGGGAGGGCAGATACGCAGTATTTT
TRBJ2-5 | TRBV28 | TRBD1 | - | CASSFLGTGYQETQYF | TGTGCCAGCAGTTTCCTCGGGACAGGATATCAAGAGACCCAGTACTTC
TRBJ1-2 | TRBV4-3 | TRBD1 | - | CASSQGRGQLNYGYTF | TGCGCCAGCAGCCAAGGGCGGGGACAGCTCAACTATGGCTACACCTTC
TRBJ1-5 | TRBV19 | TRBD1 | - | CASISRGLNSNQPQHF | TGTGCCAGTATATCCAGGGGGCTGAATAGCAATCAGCCCCAGCATTTT
TRBJ1-2 | TRBV19 | - | - | CASSAQVGAGYTF | TGTGCCAGTAGTGCACAAGTTGGGGCTGGCTACACCTTC
TRBJ2-3 | TRBV7-2 | - | - | CASSLDSSTDTQYF | TGTGCCAGCAGCTTGGACAGTAGCACAGATACGCAGTATTTT
TRBJ1-2 | TRBV6-5 | TRBD1 | - | CASSKGQGKNYGYTF | TGTGCCAGCAGTAAGGGACAGGGGAAGAACTATGGCTACACCTTC
TRBJ1-2 | TRBV6-1 | TRBD1 | - | CASSEGDSNYGYTF | TGTGCCAGCAGTGAAGGGGACAGCAACTATGGCTACACCTTC
TRBJ2-5 | TRBV30 | - | - | CALGGQTQYF | TGTGCCTTGGGGGGGCAGACCCAGTACTTC
TRBJ2-7 | TRBV11-3 | - | - | CASSPRGTLSSYEQYF | TGTGCCAGCAGCCCGAGAGGGACTCTCAGCTCCTACGAGCAGTACTTC
TRBJ1-1 | TRBV5-6 | - | - | CASSLERDWNTEAFF | TGTGCCAGCAGCTTGGAAAGGGACTGGAACACTGAAGCTTTCTTT
TRBJ2-7 | TRBV7-2 | - | - | CASSPGTPRGYEQYF | TGTGCCAGCAGTCCCGGGACACCCCGAGGCTACGAGCAGTACTTC
TRBJ2-1 | TRBV7-9 | TRBD2 | - | CASSFMPLAGTSSYNEQFF | TGTGCCAGCAGCTTCATGCCACTAGCGGGCACAAGCTCCTACAATGAGCAGTTCTTC
TRBJ1-2 | TRBV6-4 | - | - | CASSGELGGRHGYTF | TGTGCCAGCAGTGGGGAGCTCGGGGGGCGTCATGGCTACACCTTC
TRBJ2-5 | TRBV30 | TRBD2 | once | CAWSVILAGQYQETQYF | TGTGCCTGGAGTGTAATACTAGCGGGACAGTACCAAGAGACCCAGTACTTC
TRBJ2-2 | TRBV5-4 | TRBD1 | - | CASSPSPTGATGELFF | TGTGCCAGCAGCCCTTCACCGACAGGGGCCACCGGGGAGCTGTTTTTT
TRBJ2-7 | TRBV6-1 | TRBD1 | - | CASPDRGGYEQYF | TGTGCCAGCCCGGACAGGGGCGGCTACGAGCAGTACTTC
TRBJ1-6 | TRBV5-4 | TRBD1 | few | CASSIQGQGDSPLHF | TGTGCCAGCAGCATACAGGGACAGGGCGATTCACCCCTCCACTTT
TRBJ2-1 | TRBV7-6 | - | - | CASSLAQGGNEQFF | TGTGCCAGCAGCTTAGCCCAAGGGGGCAATGAGCAGTTCTTC
TRBJ1-2 | TRBV4-1 | TRBD1 | - | CASSQTGGRGYTF | TGCGCCAGCAGCCAAACAGGGGGCCGGGGCTACACCTTC